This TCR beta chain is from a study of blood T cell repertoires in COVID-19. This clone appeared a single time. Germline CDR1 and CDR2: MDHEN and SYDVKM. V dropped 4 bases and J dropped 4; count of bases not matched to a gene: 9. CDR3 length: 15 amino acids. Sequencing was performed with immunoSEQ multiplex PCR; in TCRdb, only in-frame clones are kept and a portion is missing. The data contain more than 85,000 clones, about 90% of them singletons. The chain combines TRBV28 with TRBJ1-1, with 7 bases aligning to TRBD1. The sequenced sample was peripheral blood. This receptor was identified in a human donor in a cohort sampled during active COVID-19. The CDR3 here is CASSSTSTGVTEAFF. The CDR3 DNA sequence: TGTGCCAGCAGTTCCACTTCAACAGGGGTCACTGAAGCTTTCTTT.